A selection of T cell receptor beta chains follows, all from one sample in a study of blood T cell repertoires in COVID-19. Method: immunoSEQ multiplex PCR; TCRdb's copy keeps in-frame clones and lacks some. The sample has about 340,000 clones, about 86% seen once. Sequencing input: peripheral blood. The receptor set was obtained from a woman aged 55-70 years with COVID-19, enrolled during active disease. Both conserved end residues are part of each CDR3. The order of the fields is clone size, V gene, D gene, J gene, CDR3 protein, CDR3 DNA. A D gene is named only where the DNA matches it firmly. The size of a clone is reported for some rows only, either as once, few or many, or as a class for expanded clones.

abundance: .
v_gene: TRBV4-1
d_gene: .
j_gene: TRBJ2-2
CDR3aa: CASSDYRRTNTGELFF
CDR3nt: TGCGCCAGCAGCGATTATAGGAGAACGAACACCGGGGAGCTGTTTTTT

abundance: .
v_gene: TRBV6-5
d_gene: TRBD2
j_gene: TRBJ2-7
CDR3aa: CASSYSASGSTYEQYF
CDR3nt: TGTGCCAGCAGTTACTCTGCTAGCGGGTCTACCTACGAGCAGTACTTC

abundance: .
v_gene: TRBV13
d_gene: TRBD1
j_gene: TRBJ1-1
CDR3aa: CASRKTGGPEAFF
CDR3nt: TGTGCCAGCAGAAAGACAGGGGGTCCTGAAGCTTTCTTT

abundance: .
v_gene: TRBV11-2
d_gene: .
j_gene: TRBJ2-5
CDR3aa: CASSLSLQETQYF
CDR3nt: TGTGCCAGCAGCCTGAGCCTTCAAGAGACCCAGTACTTC

abundance: .
v_gene: TRBV7-9
d_gene: .
j_gene: TRBJ2-7
CDR3aa: CASSPTGTNYEQYF
CDR3nt: TGTGCCAGCAGCCCAACCGGGACAAACTACGAGCAGTACTTC

abundance: .
v_gene: TRBV11-2
d_gene: .
j_gene: TRBJ2-5
CDR3aa: CASSLVPGLRETQYF
CDR3nt: TGTGCCAGCAGCTTGGTTCCGGGACTCCGCGAGACCCAGTACTTC

abundance: .
v_gene: TRBV29-1
d_gene: TRBD2
j_gene: TRBJ2-3
CDR3aa: CSVQGVRAGGFGSTDTQYF
CDR3nt: TGCAGCGTTCAAGGCGTCCGAGCGGGGGGGTTTGGGAGCACAGATACGCAGTATTTT

abundance: .
v_gene: TRBV19
d_gene: .
j_gene: TRBJ1-1
CDR3aa: CASSSSLNTEAFF
CDR3nt: TGTGCCAGTAGTTCCAGTTTGAACACTGAAGCTTTCTTT

abundance: .
v_gene: TRBV4-2
d_gene: TRBD1
j_gene: TRBJ1-2
CDR3aa: CASSQQGAQGGYYGYTF
CDR3nt: TGTGCCAGCAGCCAACAGGGGGCGCAGGGGGGGTACTATGGCTACACCTTC

abundance: .
v_gene: TRBV6-5
d_gene: .
j_gene: TRBJ1-4
CDR3aa: CASSRFGGEKLFF
CDR3nt: TGTGCCAGCAGTCGGTTTGGAGGTGAAAAACTGTTTTTT

abundance: .
v_gene: TRBV12-3/TRBV12-4
d_gene: .
j_gene: TRBJ1-5
CDR3aa: CASSFSGDQPQHF
CDR3nt: TGTGCCAGCAGTTTCAGCGGCGATCAGCCCCAGCATTTT

abundance: .
v_gene: TRBV5-1
d_gene: .
j_gene: TRBJ1-3
CDR3aa: CASSLGTKGNTIYF
CDR3nt: TGCGCCAGCAGCTTGGGGACTAAGGGAAACACCATATATTTT

abundance: .
v_gene: TRBV10-3
d_gene: TRBD2
j_gene: TRBJ2-3
CDR3aa: CAIRSGLAGGTDTQYF
CDR3nt: TGTGCCATCAGGTCCGGACTAGCGGGGGGCACAGATACGCAGTATTTT

abundance: .
v_gene: TRBV27
d_gene: TRBD1
j_gene: TRBJ1-1
CDR3aa: CASNPEGAGAPEAFF
CDR3nt: TGTGCCAGCAATCCCGAGGGGGCAGGGGCCCCTGAAGCTTTCTTT

abundance: once
v_gene: TRBV19
d_gene: .
j_gene: TRBJ2-7
CDR3aa: CASSIQGLEIYEQYF
CDR3nt: TGTGCCAGTAGTATTCAGGGCCTGGAAATTTACGAGCAGTACTTC